These T cell receptor beta chains were read from a single sample in a study of blood T cell repertoires in COVID-19. Clones were sequenced by immunoSEQ multiplex PCR, and TCRdb holds only the in-frame ones, with some missing. Found here are about 120,000 clones, 79% of them singletons; the top ten hold under 5%. Sequencing input: peripheral blood. These receptors all stem from an elderly woman with acute or convalescent COVID-19. The CDR3 runs from the conserved cysteine through the conserved F or W. A D gene is named only where the DNA matches it firmly. Clone size is stated in some rows and not others, as once, few, many or a class when expanded.

v_call: TRBV28
clone_size: NA
cdr3_length: 12
d_call: NA
j_call: TRBJ1-1
cdr3_aa: CASSLLNTEAFF
cdr3_nt: TGTGCCAGCTCCCTTTTGAACACTGAAGCTTTCTTT

v_call: TRBV6-5
clone_size: once
cdr3_length: 13
d_call: NA
j_call: TRBJ2-2
cdr3_aa: CASNRGDTGELFF
cdr3_nt: TGTGCCAGCAATAGGGGTGACACCGGGGAGCTGTTTTTT

v_call: TRBV28
clone_size: once
cdr3_length: 14
d_call: NA
j_call: TRBJ1-1
cdr3_aa: CASRPSQVVTEAFF
cdr3_nt: TGTGCCAGCAGGCCCTCACAGGTCGTCACTGAAGCTTTCTTT

v_call: TRBV5-4
clone_size: few
cdr3_length: 15
d_call: TRBD1
j_call: TRBJ1-1
cdr3_aa: CASGQGGTMNTEAFF
cdr3_nt: TGTGCCAGCGGGCAGGGGGGAACTATGAACACTGAAGCTTTCTTT

v_call: TRBV19
clone_size: NA
cdr3_length: 10
d_call: NA
j_call: TRBJ2-1
cdr3_aa: CASPPGRVFF
cdr3_nt: TGTGCCAGTCCACCGGGCAGGGTGTTCTTC

v_call: TRBV30
clone_size: once
cdr3_length: 14
d_call: NA
j_call: TRBJ2-5
cdr3_aa: CAWSKRQSQETQYF
cdr3_nt: TGTGCCTGGAGTAAGAGGCAGAGCCAAGAGACCCAGTACTTC

v_call: TRBV7-6
clone_size: NA
cdr3_length: 15
d_call: TRBD1
j_call: TRBJ2-7
cdr3_aa: CASSLARPGGGEQYF
cdr3_nt: TGTGCCAGCAGCTTAGCGCGACCAGGGGGCGGGGAGCAGTACTTC

v_call: TRBV6-5
clone_size: NA
cdr3_length: 15
d_call: NA
j_call: TRBJ1-2
cdr3_aa: CASSQTHGIGYGYTF
cdr3_nt: TGTGCCAGCAGTCAAACCCACGGTATCGGCTATGGCTACACCTTC

v_call: TRBV14
clone_size: NA
cdr3_length: 16
d_call: TRBD2
j_call: TRBJ2-3
cdr3_aa: CASSPNGGAGTDTQYF
cdr3_nt: TGTGCCAGCAGCCCTAACGGGGGGGCGGGCACAGATACGCAGTATTTT

v_call: TRBV18
clone_size: NA
cdr3_length: 14
d_call: TRBD1
j_call: TRBJ2-5
cdr3_aa: CASSPGTGVETQYF
cdr3_nt: TGTGCCAGCTCACCAGGGACAGGGGTAGAGACCCAGTACTTC

v_call: TRBV30
clone_size: NA
cdr3_length: 14
d_call: NA
j_call: TRBJ2-5
cdr3_aa: CAWSMGDIQETQYF
cdr3_nt: TGTGCCTGGAGTATGGGGGACATACAAGAGACCCAGTACTTC

v_call: TRBV27
clone_size: once
cdr3_length: 14
d_call: NA
j_call: TRBJ2-3
cdr3_aa: CASSLNRATDTQYF
cdr3_nt: TGTGCCAGCAGTTTGAACAGGGCTACAGATACGCAGTATTTT

v_call: TRBV9
clone_size: NA
cdr3_length: 17
d_call: TRBD2
j_call: TRBJ2-1
cdr3_aa: CASSVGASGASYNEQFF
cdr3_nt: TGTGCCAGCAGCGTAGGTGCTAGCGGGGCCTCCTACAATGAGCAGTTCTTC

v_call: TRBV25-1
clone_size: NA
cdr3_length: 16
d_call: NA
j_call: TRBJ2-6
cdr3_aa: CASSARIVSGANVLTF
cdr3_nt: TGTGCCAGCAGTGCCAGGATTGTATCTGGGGCCAACGTCCTGACTTTC

v_call: TRBV5-1
clone_size: NA
cdr3_length: 14
d_call: TRBD1
j_call: TRBJ2-3
cdr3_aa: CASSAQTGTDTQYF
cdr3_nt: TGCGCCAGCAGCGCTCAGACAGGGACAGATACGCAGTATTTT

v_call: TRBV11-2
clone_size: once
cdr3_length: 15
d_call: NA
j_call: TRBJ2-1
cdr3_aa: CASSLGGGIYNEQFF
cdr3_nt: TGTGCCAGCAGCTTAGGGGGAGGAATATACAATGAGCAGTTCTTC

v_call: TRBV5-4
clone_size: once
cdr3_length: 14
d_call: NA
j_call: TRBJ2-7
cdr3_aa: CASSLGQTPHEQYF
cdr3_nt: TGTGCCAGCAGCTTAGGACAGACTCCCCACGAGCAGTACTTC

v_call: TRBV4-2
clone_size: NA
cdr3_length: 12
d_call: NA
j_call: TRBJ1-2
cdr3_aa: CASSGHSYGYTF
cdr3_nt: TGTGCCAGCAGTGGACATTCCTATGGCTACACCTTC

v_call: TRBV4-3
clone_size: NA
cdr3_length: 15
d_call: NA
j_call: TRBJ2-1
cdr3_aa: CASRLAISSYNEQFF
cdr3_nt: TGCGCCAGCAGACTAGCAATTAGCTCCTACAATGAGCAGTTCTTC

v_call: TRBV6-1
clone_size: NA
cdr3_length: 15
d_call: NA
j_call: TRBJ1-3
cdr3_aa: CASSEARGVGNTIYF
cdr3_nt: TGTGCCAGCAGTGAAGCTCGGGGGGTCGGAAACACCATATATTTT

v_call: TRBV7-6
clone_size: NA
cdr3_length: 18
d_call: TRBD1
j_call: TRBJ2-7
cdr3_aa: CASSLAPTGTGLSYEQYF
cdr3_nt: TGTGCCAGCAGCTTAGCGCCAACCGGGACAGGGCTCTCCTACGAGCAGTACTTC

v_call: TRBV7-9
clone_size: NA
cdr3_length: 14
d_call: NA
j_call: TRBJ1-1
cdr3_aa: CASSLTGLNTEAFF
cdr3_nt: TGTGCCAGCAGCTTAACAGGGTTGAACACTGAAGCTTTCTTT

v_call: TRBV18
clone_size: many
cdr3_length: 15
d_call: TRBD2
j_call: TRBJ2-2
cdr3_aa: CASRGLAGVHGELFF
cdr3_nt: TGTGCCAGCCGTGGACTAGCGGGAGTACACGGGGAGCTGTTTTTT

v_call: TRBV7-3
clone_size: NA
cdr3_length: 13
d_call: TRBD1
j_call: TRBJ1-2
cdr3_aa: CASSQQTGEGYTF
cdr3_nt: TGTGCCAGCAGCCAACAGACAGGGGAAGGCTACACCTTC

v_call: TRBV5-1
clone_size: few
cdr3_length: 14
d_call: NA
j_call: TRBJ2-5
cdr3_aa: CASSLAAGQETQYF
cdr3_nt: TGCGCCAGCAGCTTGGCGGCAGGCCAAGAGACCCAGTACTTC

v_call: TRBV27
clone_size: once
cdr3_length: 15
d_call: NA
j_call: TRBJ2-1
cdr3_aa: CASSPNRGLVNEQFF
cdr3_nt: TGTGCCAGCAGTCCGAACAGGGGACTAGTAAATGAGCAGTTCTTC

v_call: TRBV19
clone_size: once
cdr3_length: 13
d_call: NA
j_call: TRBJ1-2
cdr3_aa: CASSQQTLGGYTF
cdr3_nt: TGTGCCAGTAGTCAACAGACCCTCGGCGGCTACACCTTC

v_call: TRBV4-1
clone_size: NA
cdr3_length: 14
d_call: NA
j_call: TRBJ2-1
cdr3_aa: CASARGSSYNEQFF
cdr3_nt: TGCGCCAGCGCGCGAGGTAGCTCCTACAATGAGCAGTTCTTC

v_call: TRBV10-1
clone_size: NA
cdr3_length: 15
d_call: NA
j_call: TRBJ1-2
cdr3_aa: CASSPTPLANYGYTF
cdr3_nt: TGCGCCAGCAGCCCTACCCCGTTAGCTAACTATGGCTACACCTTC

v_call: TRBV18
clone_size: NA
cdr3_length: 16
d_call: TRBD2
j_call: TRBJ2-3
cdr3_aa: CASSQAPGLAGDTQYF
cdr3_nt: TGTGCCAGCTCCCAAGCTCCGGGACTAGCGGGAGATACGCAGTATTTT

v_call: TRBV7-8
clone_size: NA
cdr3_length: 16
d_call: TRBD1
j_call: TRBJ1-2
cdr3_aa: CASSLQQGGNNYGYTF
cdr3_nt: TGTGCCAGCAGCTTACAACAGGGGGGAAATAACTATGGCTACACCTTC

v_call: TRBV30
clone_size: NA
cdr3_length: 15
d_call: TRBD1
j_call: TRBJ2-3
cdr3_aa: CAWRLQGENTDTQYF
cdr3_nt: TGTGCCTGGCGACTTCAGGGGGAAAACACAGATACGCAGTATTTT

v_call: TRBV19
clone_size: NA
cdr3_length: 14
d_call: NA
j_call: TRBJ2-3
cdr3_aa: CASSISSSTDTQYF
cdr3_nt: TGTGCCAGTAGTATATCCAGTAGCACAGATACGCAGTATTTT

v_call: TRBV6-5
clone_size: NA
cdr3_length: 15
d_call: NA
j_call: TRBJ1-1
cdr3_aa: CASSYSGHLNTEAFF
cdr3_nt: TGTGCCAGCAGTTACTCGGGACACTTGAACACTGAAGCTTTCTTT

v_call: TRBV6-1
clone_size: NA
cdr3_length: 12
d_call: NA
j_call: TRBJ1-6
cdr3_aa: CASSDGGSPLHF
cdr3_nt: TGTGCCAGCAGTGATGGAGGATCACCCCTCCACTTT

v_call: TRBV4-1
clone_size: NA
cdr3_length: 17
d_call: NA
j_call: TRBJ1-5
cdr3_aa: CASSQGWLGWSNQPQHF
cdr3_nt: TGCGCCAGCAGCCAAGGCTGGTTGGGCTGGAGCAATCAGCCCCAGCATTTT

v_call: TRBV9
clone_size: NA
cdr3_length: 17
d_call: TRBD1
j_call: TRBJ1-4
cdr3_aa: CASSVGAGGASGEKLFF
cdr3_nt: TGTGCCAGCAGCGTAGGAGCAGGGGGCGCGTCAGGCGAAAAACTGTTTTTT

v_call: TRBV2
clone_size: NA
cdr3_length: 16
d_call: NA
j_call: TRBJ2-2
cdr3_aa: CASSDQRLGGRGELFF
cdr3_nt: TGTGCCAGCAGTGACCAGAGACTAGGTGGGCGCGGGGAGCTGTTTTTT

v_call: TRBV4-3
clone_size: NA
cdr3_length: 14
d_call: TRBD1
j_call: TRBJ1-1
cdr3_aa: CASSGSGGRTEAFF
cdr3_nt: TGCGCCAGCAGCGGATCAGGGGGGAGGACTGAAGCTTTCTTT

v_call: TRBV21-1
clone_size: NA
cdr3_length: 15
d_call: NA
j_call: TRBJ2-3
cdr3_aa: CASNSTGSRTDTQYF
cdr3_nt: TGTGCCAGCAATTCAACAGGGTCCCGCACAGATACGCAGTATTTT

v_call: TRBV14
clone_size: NA
cdr3_length: 14
d_call: TRBD2
j_call: TRBJ2-5
cdr3_aa: CASSPSGRGETQYF
cdr3_nt: TGTGCCAGCAGCCCGAGCGGGAGGGGAGAGACCCAGTACTTC

v_call: TRBV7-2
clone_size: NA
cdr3_length: 17
d_call: NA
j_call: TRBJ2-1
cdr3_aa: CASSPGGGQSSYNEQFF
cdr3_nt: TGTGCCAGCAGCCCCGGTGGAGGGCAATCGTCCTACAATGAGCAGTTCTTC

v_call: TRBV7-2
clone_size: NA
cdr3_length: 15
d_call: TRBD2
j_call: TRBJ2-5
cdr3_aa: CASSRLAGGGETQYF
cdr3_nt: TGTGCCAGCAGCCGTCTAGCGGGGGGAGGGGAGACCCAGTACTTC

v_call: TRBV28
clone_size: NA
cdr3_length: 14
d_call: TRBD1
j_call: TRBJ1-4
cdr3_aa: CASNKQGHREKLFF
cdr3_nt: TGTGCCAGCAATAAACAGGGGCATCGGGAAAAACTGTTTTTT

v_call: TRBV5-4
clone_size: NA
cdr3_length: 18
d_call: TRBD2
j_call: TRBJ2-7
cdr3_aa: CASSSPTQSSGGAREQYF
cdr3_nt: TGTGCCAGCAGCTCGCCCACCCAATCTAGCGGGGGGGCGAGGGAGCAGTACTTC

v_call: TRBV3-1/TRBV3-2
clone_size: NA
cdr3_length: 15
d_call: TRBD1
j_call: TRBJ1-6
cdr3_aa: CASSPGQGNNSPLHF
cdr3_nt: TGTGCCAGCAGCCCCGGACAGGGTAACAATTCACCCCTCCACTTT

v_call: TRBV19
clone_size: NA
cdr3_length: 17
d_call: TRBD1
j_call: TRBJ1-4
cdr3_aa: CASSMFLGTATNEKLFF
cdr3_nt: TGTGCCAGTAGTATGTTTTTGGGGACAGCAACTAATGAAAAACTGTTTTTT

v_call: TRBV6-5
clone_size: NA
cdr3_length: 14
d_call: NA
j_call: TRBJ1-4
cdr3_aa: CASWGGQDNEKLFF
cdr3_nt: TGTGCCAGTTGGGGGGGGCAGGATAATGAAAAACTGTTTTTT

v_call: TRBV5-4
clone_size: NA
cdr3_length: 16
d_call: TRBD2
j_call: TRBJ2-2
cdr3_aa: CASSPQRGENTGELFF
cdr3_nt: TGTGCCAGCAGCCCGCAGCGGGGGGAGAACACCGGGGAGCTGTTTTTT

v_call: TRBV6-5
clone_size: NA
cdr3_length: 14
d_call: NA
j_call: TRBJ1-4
cdr3_aa: CASSPVYLNEKLFF
cdr3_nt: TGTGCCAGCAGTCCGGTTTACCTTAATGAAAAACTGTTTTTT

v_call: TRBV3-1/TRBV3-2
clone_size: NA
cdr3_length: 13
d_call: TRBD1
j_call: TRBJ1-2
cdr3_aa: CASSQTGAYGYTF
cdr3_nt: TGTGCCAGCAGCCAAACAGGGGCCTATGGCTACACCTTC

v_call: TRBV6-5
clone_size: NA
cdr3_length: 13
d_call: TRBD1
j_call: TRBJ2-1
cdr3_aa: CASKRTGFNEQFF
cdr3_nt: TGTGCCAGCAAAAGGACAGGGTTCAATGAGCAGTTCTTC

v_call: TRBV6-4
clone_size: once
cdr3_length: 13
d_call: NA
j_call: TRBJ1-1
cdr3_aa: CASSGALRGPAFF
cdr3_nt: TGTGCCAGCAGTGGGGCCCTGAGAGGGCCAGCTTTCTTT

v_call: TRBV10-3
clone_size: NA
cdr3_length: 13
d_call: TRBD1
j_call: TRBJ1-5
cdr3_aa: CAIGDRGRQPQHF
cdr3_nt: TGTGCCATCGGGGACAGGGGGCGTCAGCCCCAGCATTTT

v_call: TRBV6-5
clone_size: NA
cdr3_length: 14
d_call: TRBD1
j_call: TRBJ1-5
cdr3_aa: CASSYSTGGQPQHF
cdr3_nt: TGTGCCAGCAGTTACTCGACAGGGGGTCAGCCCCAGCATTTT

v_call: TRBV5-1
clone_size: NA
cdr3_length: 15
d_call: NA
j_call: TRBJ1-6
cdr3_aa: CASSLVLTGGSPLHF
cdr3_nt: TGCGCCAGCAGCTTGGTACTGACGGGGGGATCACCCCTCCACTTT

v_call: TRBV9
clone_size: NA
cdr3_length: 16
d_call: NA
j_call: TRBJ2-7
cdr3_aa: CASSPLSAGSSYEQYF
cdr3_nt: TGTGCCAGCAGCCCACTATCCGCGGGGTCTTCCTACGAGCAGTACTTC

v_call: TRBV19
clone_size: NA
cdr3_length: 14
d_call: NA
j_call: TRBJ2-7
cdr3_aa: CASSIGGWGAEQYF
cdr3_nt: TGTGCCAGTAGTATAGGTGGCTGGGGAGCTGAGCAGTACTTC

v_call: TRBV5-1
clone_size: NA
cdr3_length: 13
d_call: NA
j_call: TRBJ1-2
cdr3_aa: CASSLGQLYGYTF
cdr3_nt: TGCGCCAGCAGCTTGGGACAGCTCTATGGCTACACCTTC

v_call: TRBV30
clone_size: NA
cdr3_length: 13
d_call: NA
j_call: TRBJ1-6
cdr3_aa: CAWHAAENSPLHF
cdr3_nt: TGTGCCTGGCACGCTGCTGAGAATTCACCCCTCCACTTT